The T cell receptor beta chain under discussion was sequenced for a study of blood T cell repertoires in COVID-19. Across the study: Samples representing acute and convalescent COVID-19 were sourced from the United States, Italy and Spain. PBMCs, B-cell-depleted T cells, or T cells were the source of the cDNA or gDNA that made up the material.

In the source study's methods: Amplification of reference gene primers provided the estimated nucleated cell counts. Assay used: immunoSEQ multiplex PCR; TCRdb lists only in-frame clones, some missing. V, J and clone size are taken as reported in that table, and D and trimming were inferred from the DNA itself. The sample holds approximately 6,600 clones, around 87% seen once. From germline, CDR1 is MDHEN and CDR2 SYDVKM. V dropped 6 bases and J dropped 5 bases, with 13 bases sitting between them. The CDR3 totals 13 residues. The receptor's source is a man older than 75 with active COVID-19. This chain joins TRBV28 and TRBJ2-5; D call uncertain. Sample: peripheral blood. CDR3 region: CASRGLVRETQYF. The CDR3 region has the DNA TGTGCCAGCAGGGGTCTAGTGCGGGAGACCCAGTACTTC.